A single sample is the source of the 2 T cell receptor beta chains below, sequenced in a study of OX40 agonist ivuxolimab in advanced cancers. The data were produced by immunoSEQ multiplex PCR, yet TCRdb's version contains in-frame clones alone and is incomplete. This sample has 35,000 to 45,000 clones, with about 90% found just once. The source material was CD4+ or CD8+ T cells sorted from blood, sampled in a trial of the OX40 agonist ivuxolimab. The receptors originated from an adult with an advanced solid tumor such as melanoma, head and neck, liver or kidney cancer.

This clone was observed a single time. The V and J genes are TRBV9 and TRBJ2-3; no reliable D call. This CDR3 is built from 14 residues. V shed 0 bases and J shed 0 bases, with 5 bases lying between them. CDR1 SGDLS and CDR2 YYNGEE come from the germline V gene. CDR3 amino acids: CASSVASSTDTQYF. The DNA for the CDR3 is TGTGCCAGCAGCGTAGCCTCTAGCACAGATACGCAGTATTTT.

In DNA form, the CDR3 reads TGCAACGTGTTCGACAGGGATTTAGCCGCAGATACGCAGTATTTT. Translating gives CNVFDRDLAADTQYF. The genes are TRBV29-1 and TRBJ2-3; 7 bases fit TRBD1. This CDR3 has 15 amino acids. Germline lookup yields CDR1 SQVTM and CDR2 ANQGSEA.